Below, 29 T cell receptor beta chains from the same sample are listed, as sequenced in a study of radiotherapy plus CTLA-4 blockade in lung cancer. TCRdb keeps only in-frame clones here, not all; method: immunoSEQ multiplex PCR. The table lists 95,000 to 150,000 clones, 80% to 90% of them singletons. The sample in question was peripheral blood, obtained from a patient treated with radiotherapy plus ipilimumab. These receptors all come from a human donor with non-small cell lung cancer that progressed on radiotherapy plus ipilimumab.

The chain has TRBV6-1 and TRBJ1-2, with 8 bases lining up with TRBD1. Germline loops: CDR1 MNHNS, CDR2 SASEGT. The CDR3 consists of 14 residues. The V gene end was trimmed by 1 base and the J gene end by 2 bases; junction bases not matched to a gene: 0. The CDR3 bases are TGTGCCAGCAGTGAAGGGACAGGGAACTATGGCTACACCTTC. It is translated as CASSEGTGNYGYTF.

Remarks on this clone: The DNA is left out, because the CDR3 cannot be placed on it with certainty; the CDR3 is given as TCRdb lists it. The chain is built from TRBV28 and TRBJ1-2; the table's D call, TRBD1, was not checked against the DNA. Germline V gives CDR1 MDHEN, CDR2 SYDVKM. Ends included, the CDR3 has 15 residues. CDR3 region: CASSSSTGTNYGYTF.

This chain connects TRBV5-1 to TRBJ1-1; maybe TRBD1 (5 bases). Per germline, CDR1 SGHRS and CDR2 YFSETQ. The V end was cut by 5 bases, the J end by 5 bases, with 10 bases between. The CDR3 length is 12 residues. This CDR3 is CASSTGGTEAFF. CDR3 nucleotide sequence: TGCGCCAGCAGTACAGGAGGGACTGAAGCTTTCTTT.

The chain is built from TRBV19 and TRBJ2-5; D is unclear. This CDR3 comprises 12 residues. The V end was cut by 8 bases, the J end by 4 bases, with 11 bases between. Germline V gives CDR1 LNHDA, CDR2 SQIVND (reference sequence). The CDR3 coding sequence is TGTGCCAGTTCGAAGGGTGGAGAGACCCAGTACTTC. The encoded protein is CASSKGGETQYF.

J is TRBJ1-2 and V is TRBV4-2, with a weak D call TRBD1 (6 bases). There are 15 residues in the CDR3. Deletions cut 0 bases from V and 4 bases from J, with 12 bases between. Germline V gene data show CDR1 as LGHNA and CDR2 as YNFKEQ. The CDR3: CASSQDRTVSYGYTF. CDR3 in DNA: TGTGCCAGCAGCCAAGACCGGACAGTTTCCTATGGCTACACCTTC.

V is TRBV27 and J is TRBJ2-1; 7 nucleotides align to TRBD1. V lost 5 bases and J lost 2; bases outside the gene matches: 6. The germline CDR1 and CDR2 sequences are MNHEY and SMNVEV (reference sequence). The CDR3 has 15 amino acids. Here the CDR3 reads CASSPDRDPYNEQFF. In nucleotides, the CDR3 is TGTGCCAGCAGTCCCGACAGGGATCCCTACAATGAGCAGTTCTTC.

V and J are TRBV6-6 and TRBJ1-5; D gene uncertain. Deletions cut 0 bases from V and 4 bases from J, with 7 bases between. The CDR3 totals 14 residues. Germline lookup yields CDR1 MNHNY and CDR2 SVGAGI (reference sequence). The CDR3 reads CASSYSGANQPQHF. The CDR3 coding sequence is TGTGCCAGCAGTTACTCCGGAGCGAATCAGCCCCAGCATTTT.

The rearrangement links TRBV2 to TRBJ2-1; D ambiguous. Germline assignment: CDR1 SNHLY and CDR2 FYNNEI. The CDR3 length is 11 residues. With 6 bases removed from V and 3 bases from J, the gap between germline ends came to 3 bases. CDR3 residues: CASRLYNEQFF. CDR3 bases: TGTGCCAGCAGGCTCTACAATGAGCAGTTCTTC.

V is TRBV9 and J is TRBJ2-2; 9 bases align to TRBD1. Germline values: CDR1 SGDLS, CDR2 YYNGEE. Losses at the gene ends were 0 bases for V and 0 bases for J; bases not matched to a gene: 3. This CDR3 has 17 residues. The CDR3 nucleotides read TGTGCCAGCAGCGTAGCAACAGGGGGCCCGAACACCGGGGAGCTGTTTTTT. This sequence encodes CASSVATGGPNTGELFF.

The chain joins TRBV4-1 to TRBJ2-1; 7 nucleotides line up with TRBD1. After removal of 6 bases from V and 6 bases from J, the junction contained 8 bases not matched to a gene. The CDR3 contains 14 residues. Looked up from germline, CDR1 is MGHRA and CDR2 is YSYEKL. The CDR3 DNA is TGCGCCAGCAGGGGACAGCTCGTTGCCAATGAGCAGTTCTTC. It translates to CASRGQLVANEQFF.

V gene TRBV6-1 combines with J gene TRBJ2-5, with D hard to call. This CDR3 is built from 14 residues. Trimming removed 0 bases from V and 5 bases from J, with 10 bases in between. Per germline, CDR1 MNHNS and CDR2 SASEGT. CDR3 region: CASSEAALGETQYF. CDR3 DNA sequence: TGTGCCAGCAGTGAAGCGGCACTGGGGGAGACCCAGTACTTC.

The rearrangement joins TRBV9 to TRBJ1-2; D ambiguous. V was cut by 0 bases and J by 5 bases, with 14 bases left in between. CDR1 and CDR2 from the germline V gene are SGDLS and YYNGEE. This CDR3 region has 15 residues. CDR3 in DNA: TGTGCCAGCAGCGTAGGCAACCGTACCCTATATGGCTACACCTTC. Translated: CASSVGNRTLYGYTF.

This clone was seen only a few times. This chain connects TRBV7-8 to TRBJ2-2; D gene unclear. This CDR3 spans 13 amino acids. Germline CDR1 is SGHVS and CDR2 is FQNEAQ. The V end was cut by 2 bases, the J end by 5 bases, with 6 bases between. CDR3 coding DNA: TGTGCCAGCAGCTTAATTTCAACCGGGGAGCTGTTTTTT. Protein sequence: CASSLISTGELFF.

V and J are TRBV5-1 and TRBJ2-5, with 7 bases lining up with TRBD1. Germline loops: CDR1 SGHRS, CDR2 YFSETQ. The junction had 5 bases not matched to a gene; V was cut back by 1 base and J by 2 bases. The CDR3 covers 15 residues. The CDR3 nucleotides read TGCGCCAGCAGCTTGTGGACAGGTGCTCAAGAGACCCAGTACTTC. This encodes CASSLWTGAQETQYF. The full variable domain, rest sourced from reference TRBV5-1 and TRBJ2-5, is KAGVTQTPRYLIKTRGQQVTLSCSPISGHRSVSWYQQTPGQGLQFLFEYFSETQRNKGNFPGRFSGRQFSNSRSEMNVSTLELGDSALYLCASSLWTGAQETQYFGPGTRLLVL.

The chain combines TRBV6-5 with TRBJ1-5; D remains unclear. CDR3 length: 14 amino acids. Trimming left V 7 bases short and J 4 bases short, with 14 bases between. Germline V gene lookup returns CDR1 MNHEY and CDR2 SVGAGI. The DNA of the CDR3 is TGTGCCAGCAATCCGGGAGGCCCTAATCAGCCCCAGCATTTT. This translates into CASNPGGPNQPQHF.

The gene calls are TRBV10-3 and TRBJ2-5; TRBD1 matches 9 bases. J lost 5 bases, V lost 6 bases, and 7 bases had no gene match. CDR1 is ENHRY and CDR2 is SYGVKD in the germline V gene. CDR3 size: 14 residues. The chain's CDR3 is CAIRGGTGTETQYF. DNA for the CDR3: TGTGCCATCAGAGGGGGGACAGGGACGGAGACCCAGTACTTC.

The chain is built from TRBV7-3 and TRBJ2-3, with D hard to call. Germline lookup yields CDR1 SGHTA and CDR2 FQGTGA. This CDR3 has 14 amino acids. Trimming removed 2 bases from V and 1 base from J, with 7 bases in between. The CDR3 here is CASSLLGGTDTQYF. The CDR3 DNA follows: TGTGCCAGCAGCTTACTGGGCGGCACAGATACGCAGTATTTT.

The CDR3 coding sequence is TGCGCCAGCAGCCAGGACACCGGGACTGCGCAGTATTTT. Translated: CASSQDTGTAQYF. V gene TRBV4-1 combines with J gene TRBJ2-3; tentative D call: TRBD2 (6 bases). Trimming took off 3 bases at V and 10 bases at J, with 14 bases between the two ends. Germline V gene sequence: CDR1 MGHRA, CDR2 YSYEKL. There are 13 residues in the CDR3.

V and J are TRBV10-1 and TRBJ2-7; tentatively, D is TRBD2 (6 bases). V was shortened by 5 bases and J by 5 bases, with 19 bases between the two germline ends. The CDR3 spans 15 residues. Germline V lookup: CDR1 WNHNN, CDR2 SYGVQD (reference sequence). CDR3 sequence: CASSLGTAGSNEQYF. The CDR3 DNA sequence: TGCGCCAGCAGTTTGGGAACGGCGGGGTCTAACGAGCAGTACTTC.

This rearrangement joins TRBV27 to TRBJ2-1; 11 bases agree with TRBD2. The CDR3 runs to 19 residues. The germline V gene has CDR1 MNHEY and CDR2 SMNVEV (reference sequence). With 6 bases clipped from V and 1 base from J, the junction kept 14 bases outside the gene matches. CDR3 residues: CASRTSGTKGQGSYNEQFF. The CDR3, as DNA: TGTGCCAGCAGGACTAGCGGGACCAAGGGGCAAGGATCCTACAATGAGCAGTTCTTC.

V is TRBV2 and J is TRBJ2-4; D may correspond to TRBD1 or TRBD2 (6 bases each). The CDR3 is 16 residues long. The germline V gene encodes CDR1 SNHLY and CDR2 FYNNEI. Trimming removed 2 bases from V and 1 base from J, with 12 bases in between. The DNA for the CDR3 is TGTGCCAGCAGTGAATGGCAGGGGAGGGCCAAAAACATTCAGTACTTC. Translation: CASSEWQGRAKNIQYF.

This rearrangement joins TRBV7-9 to TRBJ1-5; D gene ambiguous. The CDR3 sequence is 15 residues long. The V and J ends lost 5 bases and 2 bases respectively, with 13 bases between them. Germline lookup yields CDR1 SEHNR and CDR2 FQNEAQ (reference sequence). CDR3 loop: CASSPDNTGNQPQHF. Written as DNA, the CDR3 is TGTGCCAGCAGCCCAGATAATACCGGCAATCAGCCCCAGCATTTT.

Only one count was recorded for this clone. The chain links TRBV29-1 to TRBJ2-6, with D unresolved. V shed 0 bases and J shed 13 bases, with 10 bases lying between them. The length of the CDR3 is 12 residues. CDR1 SQVTM and CDR2 ANQGSEA come from the germline V gene. This CDR3 reads CSVEEPTRVLTF. DNA for the CDR3: TGCAGCGTTGAAGAACCCACCCGGGTCCTGACTTTC.

This chain uses TRBV5-8 with TRBJ1-3; tentative D call: TRBD1 (5 bases). This CDR3 comprises 16 residues. V was pared by 1 base and J by 0 bases, with 11 bases between. Germline-derived CDR1 and CDR2 are SGHTS and YDEGEE. The CDR3 is CASSLRSTDSGNTIYF. The CDR3 DNA follows: TGTGCCAGCAGCTTGAGGTCGACAGACTCTGGAAACACCATATATTTT.

The CDR3 spells CSVEEGTSGRLEQYF. As DNA, the CDR3 is TGCAGCGTTGAAGAAGGGACTAGCGGGAGATTAGAGCAGTACTTC. The chain has TRBV29-1 and TRBJ2-7; 14 bases are shared with TRBD2. J lost 7 bases, V lost 0 bases, and 5 bases had no gene match. Germline values: CDR1 SQVTM, CDR2 ANQGSEA. The CDR3 sequence is 15 residues long.

The chain couples TRBV18 to TRBJ2-2; D is undetermined. Trimming pared 2 bases from V and 3 bases from J, leaving 4 bases between. This CDR3 spans 13 amino acids. Germline loops: CDR1 KGHSH, CDR2 LQKENI. CDR3 region: CASSPIHTGELFF. The CDR3 DNA sequence: TGTGCCAGCTCACCAATCCACACCGGGGAGCTGTTTTTT.

As concerns this clone: This sample includes further DNA sequences coding for the same CDR3. The chain uses TRBV6-6 and TRBJ1-1; no clear D gene. The V and J ends lost 0 bases and 0 bases respectively, with 5 bases between them. The V gene's germline CDR1 is MNHNY and CDR2 SVGAGI (reference sequence). The CDR3 loop spans 14 amino acids. DNA of the CDR3: TGTGCCAGCAGTTACTCTTCCCTGAACACTGAAGCTTTCTTT. It translates to CASSYSSLNTEAFF.

V and J are TRBV2 and TRBJ2-7, with 10 positions matching TRBD1. The germline V gene has CDR1 SNHLY and CDR2 FYNNEI. With V trimmed by 10 bases and J by 6 bases, 9 bases remained unmatched. The CDR3 consists of 13 residues. CDR3 DNA sequence: TGTGCCACCTCTAGGGACAGGGGAGGCGAGCAGTACTTC. Protein product: CATSRDRGGEQYF.

This rearrangement joins TRBV30 to TRBJ2-1; 7 bases are a match to TRBD2. With 3 bases clipped from V and 7 bases from J, the junction kept 9 bases outside the gene matches. This CDR3 is 14 amino acids long. Germline lookup yields CDR1 GTSNPN and CDR2 SVGIG (reference sequence). The CDR3 here is CAWRNPGLKNEQFF. Here the CDR3 DNA reads TGTGCCTGGAGGAACCCGGGACTAAAAAATGAGCAGTTCTTC.